Shown below are 32 T cell receptor beta chains from a single sample sequenced in a study of T cells in Graves' hyperthyroidism and ophthalmopathy (dated by TCRdb to the late 2010s). Library construction relied on multiplex PCR. The instrument given in TCRdb is Illumina HiSeq 2000. TCR beta CDR3 regions were amplified from RNA transcripts. The first round of RT-PCR for the TCR CDR3 was performed with the HTBI primer set and the Qiagen OneStep RT-PCR kit. TCRdb reworked the public reads: Q25 trimming with fastp, MiXCR clone assembly, productive beta chains retained. Every distinct CDR3 protein forms one entry, paired with its most common genes and DNA. This sample lists hundreds of thousands of distinct CDR3 sequences; 14% to 15% were detected once. The biggest ten clones account for 32% of the sample. Sequences were obtained from blood. Receptors originate from a woman younger than 45 with Graves' hyperthyroidism.

The rearrangement uses TRBV7-6 and TRBJ1-3; D is ambiguous. The CDR3 is made up of 14 amino acids. Deletions cut 4 bases from V and 5 bases from J, with 12 bases between. Germline V lookup: CDR1 SGHVS, CDR2 FNYEAQ. The CDR3 loop reads CASSSTGARNTIYF. The CDR3 bases are TGTGCCAGCAGCTCGACGGGCGCCAGAAACACCATATATTTT.

The chain is built from TRBV7-8 and TRBJ2-1; a weak D match, TRBD1 (6 bases). Trimming pared 4 bases from V and 6 bases from J, leaving 7 bases between. This CDR3 comprises 12 residues. Germline V lookup: CDR1 SGHVS, CDR2 FQNEAQ. CDR3 amino acids: CASSWTVNEQFF. The CDR3 DNA follows: TGTGCCAGCAGCTGGACAGTCAATGAGCAGTTCTTC.

This clonotype appeared many times. The CDR3 reads CASWAYSGNTIYF. The CDR3 DNA follows: TGTGCCAGCTGGGCCTACTCTGGAAACACCATATATTTT. The rearrangement links TRBV28 to TRBJ1-3; no clear D. The CDR3 runs to 13 residues. The V end was cut by 8 bases, the J end by 0 bases, with 8 bases between. CDR1 is MDHEN, CDR2 SYDVKM, per germline.

The chain couples TRBV5-6 to TRBJ2-1; 13 nucleotides agree with TRBD2. V shed 0 bases, J shed 7 bases, and the junction held 7 bases outside the gene matches. CDR3 length: 17 amino acids. From germline, CDR1 is SGHDT and CDR2 YYEEEE. The CDR3 loop reads CASSLERTSGRLNEQFF. DNA for the CDR3: TGTGCCAGCAGCTTGGAGCGGACTAGCGGGAGACTGAATGAGCAGTTCTTC.

This clonotype has at least ten counts. CDR3 sequence reads: CSASSGSRTDTQYF. In DNA, the CDR3 is TGCAGTGCGAGTAGCGGGAGTCGCACAGATACGCAGTATTTT. The V gene is TRBV20-1, the J gene TRBJ2-3; TRBD2 aligns across 9 bases. The CDR3 contains 14 residues. Germline CDR1 and CDR2: DFQATT and SNEGSKA (reference sequence). Unmatched junction bases numbered 5, after V lost 6 bases and J lost 1 base.

This chain joins TRBV20-1 and TRBJ1-6; a weak D match, TRBD1 (6 bases). Trimming removed 5 bases from V and 4 bases from J, with 12 bases in between. Germline CDR1 and CDR2: DFQATT and SNEGSKA (reference sequence). CDR3 length: 14 residues. The CDR3 sequence is CSAGRTAYNSPLHF. The CDR3 DNA is TGCAGTGCTGGACGGACAGCTTATAATTCACCCCTCCACTTT.

This clonotype was observed a handful of times. This chain uses TRBV19 with TRBJ2-7; D may be TRBD2 (5 bases). Trimming cost V 4 bases and J 0 bases, with 7 bases left between them. This CDR3 is 13 amino acids long. Germline V lookup: CDR1 LNHDA, CDR2 SQIVND (reference sequence). The CDR3 here is CASSRGSSYEQYF. CDR3 coding DNA: TGTGCCAGTAGTAGAGGGTCCTCCTACGAGCAGTACTTC.

This clonotype was counted many times. The chain links TRBV5-5 to TRBJ2-5; D perhaps matches TRBD2 (5 bases). The CDR3 runs 15 residues. The ends were cut back, 4 bases at V and 2 bases at J, with 15 bases in the middle. The germline V gene encodes CDR1 SGHKS and CDR2 YYEKEE (reference sequence). For the CDR3, the DNA is TGTGCCAGCAGCACACGGACTCGGGCTCAAGAGACCCAGTACTTC. Translated: CASSTRTRAQETQYF. Looking up the rest from reference TRBV5-5 and TRBJ2-5 gives the full variable domain: DAGVTQSPTHLIKTRGQQVTLRCSPISGHKSVSWYQQVLGQGPQFIFQYYEKEERGRGNFPDRFSARQFPNYSSELNVNALLLGDSALYLCASSTRTRAQETQYFGPGTRLLVL.

The sample holds a few counts of this clonotype. The chain joins TRBV7-9 to TRBJ2-3; D gene unclear. V lost 7 bases and J 12 bases, leaving 11 bases between the germline ends. Germline V CDR1 and CDR2: SEHNR, FQNEAQ (reference sequence). This CDR3 has 10 amino acids. The CDR3: CASNSESQYF. The CDR3 bases are TGTGCCAGCAACTCTGAGTCCCAGTATTTT.

This clonotype was observed many times. The chain couples TRBV7-3 to TRBJ2-3; TRBD1 is a possible D gene (5 bases). The germline V gene has CDR1 SGHTA and CDR2 FQGTGA. Deletions cut 0 bases from V and 5 bases from J, with 12 bases between. The CDR3 contains 15 residues. Here the CDR3 DNA reads TGTGCCAGCAGCTTAACGGGGCAGGGTGGAGATACGCAGTATTTT. Encoded protein: CASSLTGQGGDTQYF.

The chain links TRBV5-6 to TRBJ2-3, with 13 bases aligning to TRBD2. The CDR3 loop spans 16 amino acids. Germline loops: CDR1 SGHDT, CDR2 YYEEEE. The V segment lost 4 bases and the J segment 3 bases; nucleotides outside the gene matches: 5. This CDR3 is CASSAGTSGTTDTQYF. As DNA, the CDR3 is TGTGCCAGCAGCGCGGGGACTAGCGGGACGACAGATACGCAGTATTTT.

The chain couples TRBV5-1 to TRBJ2-2; D might be TRBD2 (5 bases). The germline V and J ends were trimmed by 1 base and 1 base, with 11 bases remaining between them. The germline V gene has CDR1 SGHRS and CDR2 YFSETQ. The CDR3 is 16 residues long. In DNA, the CDR3 is TGCGCCAGCAGCTTGACGGGGTTTGGGAACACCGGGGAGCTGTTTTTT. Encoded protein: CASSLTGFGNTGELFF.

CDR3 residues: CSVDPGSNPWETQYF. The CDR3 DNA is TGCAGCGTTGATCCCGGCAGTAATCCGTGGGAGACCCAGTACTTC. The V call is TRBV29-1, the J call TRBJ2-5; no clear D. This CDR3 spans 15 amino acids. Germline-derived CDR1 and CDR2 are SQVTM and ANQGSEA. V was pared by 3 bases and J by 5 bases, with 19 bases between. Full variable domain (missing parts from reference TRBV29-1 and TRBJ2-5): SAVISQKPSRDICQRGTSLTIQCQVDSQVTMMFWYRQQPGQSLTLIATANQGSEATYESGFVIDKFPISRPNLTFSTLTVSNMSPEDSSIYLCSVDPGSNPWETQYFGPGTRLLVL.

This clonotype was observed a handful of times. The gene calls are TRBV6-1 and TRBJ2-3, with 14 bases identical to TRBD2. The CDR3 totals 13 residues. From germline, CDR1 is MNHNS and CDR2 SASEGT. The CDR3 region has the DNA TGTACCACAGGACTAGCGGGAGGATATACGCAGTATTTT. This codes for CTTGLAGGYTQYF.

This clonotype occurred many times. The chain recombines TRBV20-1 with TRBJ2-5; the D gene is possibly TRBD2 (5 bases). The CDR3 is 13 residues long. Germline lookup yields CDR1 DFQATT and CDR2 SNEGSKA (reference sequence). The V and J ends lost 5 bases and 5 bases respectively, with 15 bases between them. CDR3 coding DNA: TGCAGTGCTCGACGTACTAGTTTGGAGACCCAGTACTTC. It translates to CSARRTSLETQYF.

This clonotype showed up just a few times. This chain uses TRBV4-1 with TRBJ2-6; tentative D call: TRBD2 (6 bases). The CDR3 is 18 amino acids. The V end lost 2 bases, the J end lost 0 bases, and 14 bases lay between the germline ends. CDR1 is MGHRA, CDR2 YSYEKL, per germline. DNA of the CDR3: TGCGCCAGCAGCCAAAAGGGGCAGGGACTCTCTGGGGCCAACGTCCTGACTTTC. Its protein is CASSQKGQGLSGANVLTF.

This clonotype came up a few times. J is TRBJ1-5 and V is TRBV19; D is undetermined. This CDR3 is 18 amino acids long. The V gene's germline CDR1 is LNHDA and CDR2 SQIVND (reference sequence). Trimming stripped 1 base from V and 1 base from J, with 17 bases between. The DNA for the CDR3 is TGTGCCAGTAGTATAGTGCTCGGACGGGTTAGGAGCAATCAGCCCCAGCATTTT. Translated, it gives CASSIVLGRVRSNQPQHF.

This chain uses TRBV19 with TRBJ1-1; TRBD1 is a possible D gene (6 bases). The CDR3 has 15 residues. Germline V gene data show CDR1 as LNHDA and CDR2 as SQIVND (reference sequence). V lost 4 bases to trimming and J lost 1 base, with 13 bases between them. The DNA of the CDR3 is TGTGCCAGTAGTAGGGGGGGCAACCGGAACACTGAAGCTTTCTTT. Protein: CASSRGGNRNTEAFF.

This chain connects TRBV11-2 to TRBJ2-2; D might be TRBD1 (6 bases). The V gene's germline CDR1 is SGHAT and CDR2 FQNNGV. V lost 6 bases and J lost 7, with 21 bases in between. The CDR3 loop spans 16 amino acids. The CDR3 bases are TGTGCCAGCAGTGTAACCCAGGGGCGGATTGGCGGGGAGCTGTTTTTT. Translation: CASSVTQGRIGGELFF.

This clonotype has a handful of counts. This chain joins TRBV29-1 and TRBJ2-7; the match to TRBD2 covers 15 bases. The CDR3 consists of 16 residues. V was pared by 3 bases and J by 0 bases, with 3 bases of the junction left unmatched. The germline CDR1 and CDR2 sequences are SQVTM and ANQGSEA. The CDR3 spells CSVDGTSGRSSYEQYF. For the CDR3, the DNA is TGCAGCGTTGATGGGACTAGCGGGAGGAGCTCCTACGAGCAGTACTTC.

This clonotype was counted only a few times. The J gene is TRBJ2-1, the V gene TRBV19, with 10 bases identical to TRBD2. The J segment lost 6 bases and the V segment lost 3 bases, leaving 14 bases of the junction unmatched. Germline V CDR1 and CDR2: LNHDA, SQIVND (reference sequence). CDR3 length: 18 amino acids. In DNA, the CDR3 is TGTGCCAGTAGTATCTCCATCAAACTAGCGGGGACGGTCAATGAGCAGTTCTTC. It translates to CASSISIKLAGTVNEQFF.

Concerning this clonotype itself: A single base separates this from a much larger clone, so it may be a read error. V is TRBV18 and J is TRBJ1-5; unclear D gene. Germline V gene sequence: CDR1 KGHSH, CDR2 LQKENI. The CDR3 runs to 14 residues. Trimming stripped 2 bases from V and 4 bases from J, with 9 bases between. CDR3 nucleotide sequence: TGTGCCAGCTCACCAGACGGTGTAAATCAGCCCCAGCATTTT. Translating it yields CASSPDGVNQPQHF.

This clonotype was recorded a few times. With a much larger clone just one base away, this may be a read error. The chain uses TRBV6-1 and TRBJ2-3; possibly TRBD1 for D (5 bases). CDR1 MNHNS and CDR2 SASEGT come from the germline V gene. Between the trimmed V and J ends, which lost 4 bases and 2 bases, there was a span of 13 bases. This CDR3 region has 15 residues. The CDR3 DNA reads as TGTGCCAGCAGTGTCAGGGTTTCGGACACAGATACGCAGTATTTT. Protein: CASSVRVSDTDTQYF.

Ten or more counts support this clonotype. The chain carries TRBV12-3 or TRBV12-4 and TRBJ2-7, with D possibly matching TRBD2 (6 bases). The CDR3 has 13 amino acids. The ends were cut back, 4 bases at V and 3 bases at J, with 10 bases in the middle. In DNA form, the CDR3 reads TGTGCCAGCAGTTATGTGGGACTCTACGAGCAGTACTTC. Encoded protein: CASSYVGLYEQYF.

The chain couples TRBV28 to TRBJ1-2; 10 positions agree with TRBD1. The germline CDR1 and CDR2 sequences are MDHEN and SYDVKM. The CDR3 has 13 residues. Trimming took 10 bases from V and 4 from J; bases not matched to a gene: 6. CDR3 nucleotides: TGTGCCATCAGACAGGGGGCTTCCTATGGCTACACCTTC. Its protein is CAIRQGASYGYTF.

A few counts support this clonotype. This chain uses TRBV28 with TRBJ2-2; no definite D call. Germline V gives CDR1 MDHEN, CDR2 SYDVKM. The CDR3 runs to 16 residues. Trimming took 6 bases from V and 0 from J, leaving 14 bases between them. The CDR3, as DNA: TGTGCCAGCAGCCGTTTGCTGACTCCGAACACCGGGGAGCTGTTTTTT. The encoded protein is CASSRLLTPNTGELFF.

The J gene is TRBJ2-5, the V gene TRBV6-4; D is possibly TRBD1 (7 bases). The CDR3 is 16 amino acids. V lost 6 bases, J lost 4 bases, and 21 bases lay in between. Per germline, CDR1 MRHNA and CDR2 SNTAGT. The CDR3 protein is CASRTWHRGGSETQYF. The DNA of the CDR3 is TGTGCCAGCAGGACTTGGCACAGGGGAGGCTCAGAGACCCAGTACTTC.

At least ten counts were recorded for this clonotype. The rearrangement uses TRBV5-1 and TRBJ2-2, with TRBD2 matching over 9 bases. Losses at the gene ends were 4 bases for V and 4 bases for J; bases not matched to a gene: 11. In germline, CDR1 is SGHRS, CDR2 YFSETQ. The CDR3 totals 17 residues. The CDR3 DNA sequence: TGCGCCAGCAGCCCTAGCGGGACCACCTATCTCACCGGGGAGCTGTTTTTT. The encoded protein is CASSPSGTTYLTGELFF.

As DNA, the CDR3 is TGTGCCAGCAGCTACGGACAGGGTGGGGCAGATACGCAGTATTTT. Its protein product is CASSYGQGGADTQYF. This chain uses TRBV5-4 with TRBJ2-3, with 8 bases that match TRBD1. J gave up 4 bases and V 3 bases, and 7 bases lay outside the gene matches. The germline V gene encodes CDR1 SGHNT and CDR2 YYREEE (reference sequence). This CDR3 is built from 15 residues.

The chain couples TRBV7-3 to TRBJ2-1, with TRBD2 matching over 15 bases. V lost 5 bases to trimming and J lost 9 bases; unmatched junction nucleotides: 14. The CDR3 has 18 residues. The germline gives CDR1 SGHTA, CDR2 FQGTGA. CDR3 protein: CASSTQGLAGGPQIEQFF. Here the CDR3 DNA reads TGTGCCAGCAGCACACAAGGACTAGCGGGAGGGCCACAGATTGAGCAGTTCTTC.

This clonotype was detected a few times. The V gene is TRBV2, the J gene TRBJ2-2, with unresolved D. Germline V gives CDR1 SNHLY, CDR2 FYNNEI. V lost 1 base to trimming and J lost 6 bases, with 9 bases between them. The CDR3 is 14 residues long. In DNA form, the CDR3 reads TGTGCCAGCAGTGAAGGGGGTTTCGCCGGGGAGCTGTTTTTT. Amino acid sequence: CASSEGGFAGELFF.

This clonotype was seen ten or more times. The chain couples TRBV12-3 or TRBV12-4 to TRBJ2-5, with 9 bases fitting TRBD2. The CDR3 has 14 residues. V shed 4 bases and J 6 bases; nucleotides not matched to a gene: 6. CDR3: CASSSRSGGQTQYF. The CDR3 DNA reads TGTGCCAGCAGTTCCCGTAGCGGGGGTCAGACCCAGTACTTC.